This T cell receptor (beta chain) was captured in a study of T cell responses to AZD1222 COVID-19 vaccine. The study, taken as a whole, reports: In all cases, repertoires were sampled only after the peak T cell response.

Produced via immunoSEQ multiplex PCR; TCRdb's table is partial and in-frame only. The sample contains some 30,000 clones, 70% to 90% of which appear only once. On this clone itself: What it recognizes is unknown.

The CDR3 consists of 12 residues. CDR1 and CDR2 (germline): SGHRS, YFSETQ. The ends were cut back, 7 bases at V and 0 bases at J, with 8 bases in the middle. V is TRBV5-1 and J is TRBJ2-7; TRBD1 is a possible D gene (5 bases). The TCR sequence derives from an adult who received the AZD1222 COVID-19 vaccine. Source: peripheral blood, taken 28 days after the second AZD1222 dose. For the CDR3, the DNA is TGCGCCAGCCCCACAGGCTCCTACGAGCAGTACTTC. It specifies CASPTGSYEQYF. Based on the CDR3 plus reference TRBV5-1 and TRBJ2-7, the full variable domain is KAGVTQTPRYLIKTRGQQVTLSCSPISGHRSVSWYQQTPGQGLQFLFEYFSETQRNKGNFPGRFSGRQFSNSRSEMNVSTLELGDSALYLCASPTGSYEQYFGPGTRLTVT.